This T cell receptor (beta chain) stems from a study of cytomegalovirus exposure and HLA in healthy donors. Profiling relied on immunoSEQ multiplex PCR, and the TCRdb table lists in-frame clones only, not all of them. The sample has 150,000 to 200,000 clones; about 89% are singletons. V was trimmed by 0 bases and J by 1 base, leaving 15 bases between them. There are 17 residues in the CDR3. Germline V gene data show CDR1 as SGDLS and CDR2 as YYNGEE. This clonotype was sampled from a man aged 25 to 40 in good health and CMV-seropositive. The sample was PBMCs. The V gene is TRBV9, the J gene TRBJ2-3; tentatively, D is TRBD1 (5 bases). CDR3 sequence (DNA): TGTGCCAGCAGCGTAGAAGCCCGATGGGGCGGCACAGATACGCAGTATTTT. This sequence encodes CASSVEARWGGTDTQYF. Drawing the rest from reference TRBV9 and TRBJ2-3, the complete variable domain is DSGVTQTPKHLITATGQRVTLRCSPRSGDLSVYWYQQSLDQGLQFLIQYYNGEERAKGNILERFSAQQFPDLHSELNLSSLELGDSALYFCASSVEARWGGTDTQYFGPGTRLTVL.